The next 32 T cell receptor beta chains were all read from a single sample in a study of beta chain features in type 1 diabetes. Every isolated RNA sample was fully reverse transcribed, so sequencing captured expressed TCRB transcripts. Libraries were prepared by immunoSEQ multiplex PCR; TCRdb keeps only in-frame clonotypes and omits some of them. The sample consists of 150,000 to 180,000 clones, approximately 8.1% of them appearing once. What was sequenced was central memory CD4+ T cells from blood. The receptor set was obtained from a man younger than 35 in good health.

This chain joins TRBV5-1 and TRBJ2-3, with TRBD2 matching 8 bases. The CDR3 is made up of 15 amino acids. Trimming cost V 0 bases and J 6 bases; bases outside gene matches: 6. The germline V gene has CDR1 SGHRS and CDR2 YFSETQ. CDR3 amino acids: CASSLAAGGRDTQYF. The CDR3 DNA follows: TGCGCCAGCAGCTTGGCGGCGGGGGGCCGGGATACGCAGTATTTT.

This clone was observed at least ten times. V and J are TRBV7-9 and TRBJ2-6; no definite D call. CDR3 length: 17 amino acids. Germline lookup yields CDR1 SEHNR and CDR2 FQNEAQ (reference sequence). Trimming removed 5 bases at V and 0 bases at J, with 14 bases between. The CDR3 spells CASSARMVLSGANVLTF. The CDR3 nucleotides read TGTGCCAGCAGCGCTAGAATGGTCCTCTCTGGGGCCAACGTCCTGACTTTC.

This clone was counted between two and nine times. This CDR3 is CASSSWGQGSAEAFF. CDR3 coding DNA: TGTGCCAGCAGCTCCTGGGGGCAGGGTAGCGCTGAAGCTTTCTTT. The V and J genes are TRBV7-2 and TRBJ1-1; possibly TRBD1 for D (6 bases). Germline CDR1 is SGHTA and CDR2 is FQGNSA. Trimming took off 4 bases at V and 6 bases at J, with 18 bases between the two ends. The CDR3 sequence is 15 residues long.

This chain connects TRBV15 to TRBJ2-1; 12 positions agree with TRBD2. With 5 bases clipped from V and 4 bases from J, the junction kept 9 bases outside the gene matches. The CDR3 contains 17 residues. Germline V lookup: CDR1 LNHNV, CDR2 YYDKDF (reference sequence). The CDR3 nucleotides read TGTGCCACCAGCCCTCCTAGCGGGAGGGCCGCTTACAATGAGCAGTTCTTC. Protein sequence: CATSPPSGRAAYNEQFF.

The rearrangement uses TRBV5-4 and TRBJ2-1; 12 bases match TRBD2. CDR1 is SGHNT and CDR2 is YYREEE in the germline V gene (reference sequence). The CDR3 runs 16 residues. The junction had 0 bases not matched to a gene; V was cut back by 0 bases and J by 2 bases. The CDR3 region is CASSLGTSGTYNEQFF. Here the CDR3 DNA reads TGTGCCAGCAGCTTGGGGACTAGCGGGACCTACAATGAGCAGTTCTTC.

V and J are TRBV15 and TRBJ1-2; D is uncertain. There are 13 residues in the CDR3. Trimming left V 4 bases short and J 2 bases short, with 8 bases between. The V gene's germline CDR1 is LNHNV and CDR2 YYDKDF (reference sequence). In nucleotides, the CDR3 is TGTGCCACCAGCATTACGGGGAACTATGGCTACACCTTC. This gives the protein CATSITGNYGYTF.

As for this clone: One end of the junction fails to match germline, which may point to a read error. V is TRBV7-2 and J is TRBJ2-7, with D tentatively TRBD2 (5 bases). Germline lookup yields CDR1 SGHTA and CDR2 FQGNSA. This CDR3 region has 16 residues. The CDR3 sequence is CASSSGGPAVLYGQYF. The CDR3 DNA is TGTGCCAGCAGCTCGGGCGGTCCAGCGGTCCTGTACGGGCAGTACTTC.

In its sample, this clone was seen many times. CDR3 in amino acids: CASTPARGYEQYF. In DNA, the CDR3 is TGTGCCAGCACCCCGGCCAGGGGCTACGAGCAGTACTTC. The gene calls are TRBV6-6 and TRBJ2-7; D may be TRBD1 (6 bases). Looked up from germline, CDR1 is MNHNY and CDR2 is SVGAGI (reference sequence). Trimming removed 7 bases from V and 3 bases from J, with 13 bases in between. This CDR3 spans 13 amino acids.

The rearrangement uses TRBV4-3 and TRBJ2-4; 7 bases are a match to TRBD1. This CDR3 contains 16 residues. Germline V lookup: CDR1 LGHNA, CDR2 YSLEER. Unmatched junction bases numbered 4, after V lost 0 bases and J lost 2 bases. This chain's CDR3 is CASSQESGQTKNIQYF. Written as DNA, the CDR3 is TGCGCCAGCAGCCAAGAATCGGGACAGACCAAAAACATTCAGTACTTC.

Only a few counts were recorded for this clone. The chain employs TRBV11-1 and TRBJ1-6; tentative D call: TRBD1 (6 bases). The germline CDR1 and CDR2 sequences are SGHAT and FQDESV (reference sequence). V lost 5 bases, J lost 10 bases, and 15 bases lay in between. This CDR3 is 14 amino acids long. Here the CDR3 DNA reads TGTGCCAGCAGCCAACAGGGTTCAGACTCACCCCTCCACTTT. Translation: CASSQQGSDSPLHF. The variable domain in full, with the rest retrieved from reference TRBV11-1 and TRBJ1-6, is EAEVAQSPRYKITEKSQAVAFWCDPISGHATLYWYRQILGQGPELLVQFQDESVVDDSQLPKDRFSAERLKGVDSTLKIQPAELGDSAMYLCASSQQGSDSPLHFGNGTRLTVT.

V gene TRBV11-3 combines with J gene TRBJ2-1; 8 bases line up with TRBD2. This CDR3 contains 14 residues. The germline V gene encodes CDR1 SGHNT and CDR2 YENEEA. V shed 5 bases, J shed 9 bases, and the junction held 9 bases outside the gene matches. The CDR3 DNA reads TGTGCCAGCAGCCCTCATGGACTAGCTAGTGAGCAGTTCTTC. It encodes CASSPHGLASEQFF.

Many counts were recorded for this clone. The V call is TRBV30, the J call TRBJ2-4; D call uncertain. CDR3 length equals 12 residues. Trimming shortened V by 2 bases and J by 11 bases, and 13 bases separated the two germline ends. Germline V CDR1 and CDR2: GTSNPN, SVGIG (reference sequence). The CDR3 loop reads CAWSPRPPFQYF. CDR3 in DNA: TGTGCCTGGAGTCCGCGCCCTCCTTTTCAGTACTTC.

This clone occurred a few times. The rearrangement links TRBV30 to TRBJ1-1; a possible D gene is TRBD1 (5 bases). CDR3 length: 13 residues. Trimming pared 0 bases from V and 7 bases from J, leaving 12 bases between. Germline V gives CDR1 GTSNPN, CDR2 SVGIG (reference sequence). CDR3 residues: CAWSVGFQGEAFF. The CDR3, as DNA: TGTGCCTGGAGTGTCGGGTTCCAGGGTGAAGCTTTCTTT. The full variable domain, completed using reference TRBV30 and TRBJ1-1, is SQTIHQWPATLVQPVGSPLSLECTVEGTSNPNLYWYRQAAGRGLQLLFYSVGIGQISSEVPQNLSASRPQDRQFILSSKKLLLSDSGFYLCAWSVGFQGEAFFGQGTRLTVV.

In its sample, this clone was seen a few times. The chain recombines TRBV7-2 with TRBJ1-4, with D perhaps TRBD1 (6 bases). Trimming removed 3 bases at V and 8 bases at J, with 16 bases between. The CDR3 runs to 15 residues. The germline V gene has CDR1 SGHTA and CDR2 FQGNSA. The DNA for the CDR3 is TGTGCCAGCAGCTTTGGACAGCCCGACGGGGAAAAACTGTTTTTT. This gives the protein CASSFGQPDGEKLFF.

The gene calls are TRBV14 and TRBJ2-3; 8 bases fit TRBD2. The CDR3 runs to 16 residues. Germline CDR1 and CDR2: SGHDN and FVKESK. V lost 3 bases to trimming and J lost 2 bases; unmatched junction nucleotides: 7. The CDR3 DNA reads as TGTGCCAGCAGCCAGTGGTTAGCGGGGTACACAGATACGCAGTATTTT. Its translation: CASSQWLAGYTDTQYF.

This clone has just a few counts. The J gene is TRBJ2-7, the V gene TRBV18; D is perhaps TRBD1 (5 bases). The CDR3 is 14 residues long. Germline V lookup: CDR1 KGHSH, CDR2 LQKENI. Deletions cut 2 bases from V and 2 bases from J, with 10 bases between. CDR3 amino acids: CASSPRDSAYEQYF. CDR3 DNA: TGTGCCAGCTCACCAAGAGACAGCGCCTACGAGCAGTACTTC.

This clone was observed a few times. This chain uses TRBV6-5 with TRBJ1-1; D not certain. Between the trimmed V and J ends, which lost 5 bases and 6 bases, there was a span of 13 bases. In germline, CDR1 is MNHEY, CDR2 SVGAGI. CDR3 size: 13 residues. CDR3 sequence (DNA): TGTGCCAGCAGTCCCTCCGGAGCCTCTGAAGCTTTCTTT. This gives the protein CASSPSGASEAFF.

This clone was seen more than once but under ten times. The genes are TRBV7-3 and TRBJ2-1; perhaps TRBD2 as D (6 bases). With 0 bases removed from V and 4 bases from J, the gap between germline ends came to 13 bases. CDR3 length: 16 amino acids. The germline V gene encodes CDR1 SGHTA and CDR2 FQGTGA. Here the CDR3 reads CASSLTPGLLYNEQFF. The CDR3 DNA reads as TGTGCCAGCAGCTTAACTCCGGGACTGCTTTACAATGAGCAGTTCTTC.

This clone occurred a few times. This sequence joins TRBV19 and TRBJ1-1, with D uncertain. This CDR3 comprises 13 residues. The germline V and J ends were trimmed by 5 bases and 2 bases, with 9 bases remaining between them. The germline V gene has CDR1 LNHDA and CDR2 SQIVND (reference sequence). In DNA, the CDR3 is TGTGCCAGTAGTTCTCAGCGAAACACTGAAGCTTTCTTT. It is translated as CASSSQRNTEAFF.

In its sample, this clone was seen many times. This CDR3 is also generated by other DNA sequences in the sample. The V gene is TRBV5-1, the J gene TRBJ2-5; 11 bases line up with TRBD2. CDR1 is SGHRS, CDR2 YFSETQ, per germline. J was trimmed by 2 bases and V by 2 bases; bases with no gene match: 2. The CDR3 extends over 15 amino acids. The CDR3 region has the DNA TGCGCCAGCAGCTTATCTAGCGGGAGGCAAGAGACCCAGTACTTC. It specifies CASSLSSGRQETQYF.

This clone was found a few times. V gene TRBV30 combines with J gene TRBJ1-3; maybe TRBD1 (6 bases). The CDR3 spans 15 residues. Trimming took off 2 bases at V and 3 bases at J, with 14 bases between the two ends. From germline, CDR1 is GTSNPN and CDR2 SVGIG (reference sequence). This chain's CDR3 is CAWSIKQGIGNTIYF. DNA of the CDR3: TGTGCCTGGAGTATAAAACAGGGTATTGGAAACACCATATATTTT.

V is TRBV6-1 and J is TRBJ2-7; D is uncertain. This CDR3 spans 11 amino acids. Trimming took off 2 bases at V and 4 bases at J, with 3 bases between the two ends. Germline assignment: CDR1 MNHNS and CDR2 SASEGT. The CDR3 here is CASSESYEQYF. The CDR3 region has the DNA TGTGCCAGCAGTGAATCGTACGAGCAGTACTTC.

J is TRBJ1-1 and V is TRBV6-6, with 8 bases lining up with TRBD1. This CDR3 is built from 15 residues. With 4 bases clipped from V and 0 bases from J, the junction kept 4 bases outside the gene matches. CDR1 is MNHNY and CDR2 is SVGAGI in the germline V gene (reference sequence). This CDR3 reads CASSSAGGMNTEAFF. The CDR3 DNA reads TGTGCCAGCAGTTCCGCAGGGGGCATGAACACTGAAGCTTTCTTT.

Many counts were recorded for this clone. This chain connects TRBV2 to TRBJ1-6; no reliable D call. The CDR3 is made up of 12 amino acids. Trimming took off 9 bases at V and 9 bases at J, with 12 bases between the two ends. Germline lookup yields CDR1 SNHLY and CDR2 FYNNEI. The CDR3 DNA sequence: TGTGCCAGGGCCACGTGGGCTTCACCCCTCCACTTT. Translating it yields CARATWASPLHF.

This clone was seen a single time. This sequence joins TRBV7-3 and TRBJ1-2; D may be TRBD1 (5 bases). The CDR3 is made up of 14 amino acids. CDR1 and CDR2 from the germline V gene are SGHTA and FQGTGA. The ends were cut back, 5 bases at V and 8 bases at J, with 18 bases in the middle. CDR3 sequence reads: CASSLTEGRRGYTF. The DNA of the CDR3 is TGTGCCAGCAGCCTGACGGAGGGGCGGCGCGGCTACACCTTC.

The rearrangement links TRBV4-1 to TRBJ1-5; 9 nucleotides match TRBD1. CDR3 length: 17 residues. The V segment lost 4 bases and the J segment 4 bases; nucleotides outside the gene matches: 11. CDR1 and CDR2 (germline): MGHRA, YSYEKL. The CDR3, as DNA: TGCGCCAGCAGCCCTACCTCTGACAGGGGGTATAATCAGCCCCAGCATTTT. Protein sequence: CASSPTSDRGYNQPQHF.

This clone has at least ten counts. The chain has TRBV7-9 and TRBJ1-1; D is undetermined. The V gene lost 3 bases and the J gene lost 0 bases, with 5 bases spanning the gap. This CDR3 region has 13 residues. Germline-derived CDR1 and CDR2 are SEHNR and FQNEAQ (reference sequence). The CDR3 DNA reads TGTGCCAGCAGCTTTTCTATGAACACTGAAGCTTTCTTT. Translated, it gives CASSFSMNTEAFF. Together with reference TRBV7-9 and TRBJ1-1, the CDR3 gives the full variable domain: DTGVSQNPRHKITKRGQNVTFRCDPISEHNRLYWYRQTLGQGPEFLTYFQNEAQLEKSRLLSDRFSAERPKGSFSTLEIQRTEQGDSAMYLCASSFSMNTEAFFGQGTRLTVV.

This clone was counted a few times. The V call is TRBV25-1, the J call TRBJ1-1; D may be TRBD1 (5 bases). Germline V gene lookup returns CDR1 MGHDK and CDR2 SYGVNS. This CDR3 contains 14 residues. The V end lost 3 bases, the J end lost 5 bases, and 13 bases lay between the germline ends. The CDR3 sequence: CASSDGGVWTEAFF. For the CDR3, the DNA is TGTGCCAGCAGTGATGGGGGGGTTTGGACTGAAGCTTTCTTT.

This clone was counted a few times. The chain is built from TRBV18 and TRBJ2-7; D not resolved. The CDR3 is 12 residues long. V lost 2 bases and J 5 bases, leaving 7 bases between the germline ends. Germline V gives CDR1 KGHSH, CDR2 LQKENI. CDR3: CASSPNNNEQYF. CDR3 bases: TGTGCCAGCTCACCAAATAACAACGAGCAGTACTTC. Combining the CDR3 with reference TRBV18 and TRBJ2-7 gives the whole variable domain NAGVMQNPRHLVRRRGQEARLRCSPMKGHSHVYWYRQLPEEGLKFMVYLQKENIIDESGMPKERFSAEFPKEGPSILRIQQVVRGDSAAYFCASSPNNNEQYFGPGTRLTVT.

Only a few counts were recorded for this clone. Other DNA sequences from this sample encode an identical CDR3 as well. The V gene is TRBV5-1, the J gene TRBJ1-4; maybe TRBD1 (5 bases). The CDR3 runs 15 residues. V was cut by 4 bases and J by 5 bases, with 15 bases left in between. CDR1 SGHRS and CDR2 YFSETQ come from the germline V gene. CDR3: CASSALGGTNEKLFF. The CDR3, as DNA: TGCGCCAGCAGCGCCCTGGGGGGGACCAATGAAAAACTGTTTTTT.

This clone was counted between two and nine times. The chain has TRBV30 and TRBJ1-2; D is undetermined. The germline gives CDR1 GTSNPN, CDR2 SVGIG (reference sequence). Trimming removed 0 bases at V and 6 bases at J, with 8 bases between. This CDR3 comprises 12 residues. CDR3 residues: CAWSVNGHGYTF. The CDR3 nucleotides are TGTGCCTGGAGTGTAAATGGCCATGGCTACACCTTC.

This clone was picked up a small number of times. This chain joins TRBV4-1 and TRBJ1-2; 7 positions agree with TRBD1. The V gene end was trimmed by 4 bases and the J gene end by 3 bases; junction bases not matched to a gene: 5. Germline CDR1 MGHRA, CDR2 YSYEKL. The CDR3 extends over 14 amino acids. The CDR3 nucleotides are TGCGCCAGCAGCCCCCGACAGGGCGACTATGGCTACACCTTC. The encoded protein is CASSPRQGDYGYTF.